This TCR beta chain originates from a study of cytomegalovirus exposure and HLA in healthy donors. General study findings and limits: What was likely a sequencing artifact was a cluster of highly shared sequence variants.

Comments on this clone: Its antigen is still unknown.

Trimming removed 0 bases at V and 4 bases at J, with 10 bases between. This CDR3 spans 16 amino acids. Germline V gene lookup returns CDR1 SGHDN and CDR2 FVKESK. The PCR had 60 Vbeta and 13 Jbeta primers. Method: immunoSEQ multiplex PCR; TCRdb's copy keeps in-frame clones and lacks some. Counted here are roughly 190,000 clones, around 80% occurring once; the ten biggest clones make up 2.3%. The chain links TRBV14 to TRBJ2-6; D is unclear. This sequence was found in a woman aged 45-65 years in good health and CMV-seronegative. The sequencing sample was made of PBMCs. CDR3: CASSQDAGLGANVLTF. Written as DNA, the CDR3 is TGTGCCAGCAGCCAAGACGCCGGGTTGGGGGCCAACGTCCTGACTTTC.